A single sample is the source of the 18 T cell receptor beta chains below, sequenced in a study of CD8 T cells in Susac syndrome. Random hexamers served to reverse transcribe roughly 0.45 to 1 ug RNA. One entry per CDR3 protein results from TCRdb running MiXCR on the immunoSEQ multiplex PCR reads. This table has around 130,000 distinct CDR3 sequences, 75% to 90% appearing once. The specimen sequenced was CD8+ T cells from PBMCs. The receptors were sampled from a human donor with multiple sclerosis.

This chain links TRBV29-1 with TRBJ1-4; D perhaps matches TRBD1 (6 bases). V gave up 1 base and J gave up 2 bases, with 11 bases separating them. The CDR3 totals 15 residues. CDR1 SQVTM and CDR2 ANQGSEA come from the germline V gene. CDR3 residues: CSVEGGPTTNEKLFF. The CDR3 DNA sequence: TGCAGCGTTGAAGGGGGGCCGACCACTAATGAAAAACTGTTTTTT.

V gene TRBV5-5 combines with J gene TRBJ1-2, with 7 positions matching TRBD1. V shed 3 bases and J 4 bases; nucleotides not matched to a gene: 6. The length of the CDR3 is 14 residues. The germline gives CDR1 SGHKS, CDR2 YYEKEE (reference sequence). In nucleotides, the CDR3 is TGTGCCAGCAGCTCCGGACAGGACTTCTATGGCTACACCTTC. Its protein product is CASSSGQDFYGYTF.

V and J are TRBV2 and TRBJ2-1; D might be TRBD1 or TRBD2, each matching 6 bases. V was pared by 5 bases and J by 5 bases, with 10 bases between. The CDR3 totals 13 residues. Germline V gives CDR1 SNHLY, CDR2 FYNNEI. CDR3 in DNA: TGTGCCAGCAGTAAAGGGGGGAACAATGAGCAGTTCTTC. Protein: CASSKGGNNEQFF. Complete variable domain (other parts from reference TRBV2 and TRBJ2-1): EPEVTQTPSHQVTQMGQEVILRCVPISNHLYFYWYRQILGQKVEFLVSFYNNEISEKSEIFDDQFSVERPDGSNFTLKIRSTKLEDSAMYFCASSKGGNNEQFFGPGTRLTVL.

The chain is built from TRBV2 and TRBJ2-1, with D possibly being TRBD1 (6 bases). V was trimmed by 7 bases and J by 6 bases, leaving 16 bases between them. The CDR3 is 14 residues long. Germline lookup yields CDR1 SNHLY and CDR2 FYNNEI. In DNA form, the CDR3 reads TGTGCCAGCACCGTGGACAGTTCCCTCAATGAGCAGTTCTTC. It is translated as CASTVDSSLNEQFF.

The genes are TRBV6-2 or TRBV6-3 and TRBJ2-5; TRBD2 matches 9 bases. Per the germline V gene, CDR1 is MNHEY and CDR2 is SVGEGT. V shed 5 bases, J shed 7 bases, and the junction held 14 bases outside the gene matches. The CDR3 has 16 amino acids. The CDR3 nucleotides read TGTGCCAGCAGTCGGGACCTCTGGCGGGAGGGGGCGACCCAGTACTTC. Protein sequence: CASSRDLWREGATQYF.

The chain is built from TRBV5-4 and TRBJ2-1; 8 nucleotides align to TRBD2. Germline V gene lookup returns CDR1 SGHNT and CDR2 YYREEE (reference sequence). The CDR3 contains 15 residues. The V segment lost 2 bases and the J segment 8 bases; nucleotides outside the gene matches: 9. This CDR3 is CASSLLSGTHHEQFF. The CDR3 DNA follows: TGTGCCAGCAGCTTACTTAGCGGGACCCACCATGAGCAGTTCTTC.

CDR3 in DNA: TGTGCCAGCAGCCCTTCCCCAAGGTTCAGGAGTGAAAAACTGTTTTTT. Translating gives CASSPSPRFRSEKLFF. V and J are TRBV7-2 and TRBJ1-4; no clear D. The CDR3 runs 16 residues. The V gene's germline CDR1 is SGHTA and CDR2 FQGNSA. V lost 5 bases and J lost 7, with 20 bases in between.

This clonotype was recorded once. This chain uses TRBV4-2 with TRBJ2-1; tentative D call: TRBD1 (6 bases). The CDR3 length is 17 residues. V was pared by 3 bases and J by 4 bases, with 19 bases between. The germline CDR1 and CDR2 sequences are LGHNA and YNFKEQ. The CDR3 nucleotides read TGTGCCAGCAGCCATGGATGGGGGACACCGAAATACAATGAGCAGTTCTTC. This gives the protein CASSHGWGTPKYNEQFF.

The genes are TRBV7-9 and TRBJ2-2; TRBD2 matches at 7 bases. The V and J ends lost 10 bases and 9 bases, in that order; junction bases with no gene match: 17. The CDR3 totals 15 residues. CDR1 and CDR2 from the germline V gene are SEHNR and FQNEAQ (reference sequence). CDR3 protein: CAIPLRLGGVRELFF. The CDR3 DNA follows: TGTGCCATTCCACTCCGCCTGGGAGGGGTCCGGGAGCTGTTTTTT. The full variable domain, its missing parts supplied by reference TRBV7-9 and TRBJ2-2, is DTGVSQNPRHKITKRGQNVTFRCDPISEHNRLYWYRQTLGQGPEFLTYFQNEAQLEKSRLLSDRFSAERPKGSFSTLEIQRTEQGDSAMYLCAIPLRLGGVRELFFGEGSRLTVL.

This sequence joins TRBV6-5 and TRBJ1-2; D not resolved. This CDR3 has 13 residues. V was cut by 2 bases and J by 6 bases, with 10 bases left in between. Looked up from germline, CDR1 is MNHEY and CDR2 is SVGAGI. The CDR3 region is CASSYEGLNGYTF. In DNA form, the CDR3 reads TGTGCCAGCAGTTACGAAGGACTTAATGGCTACACCTTC.

This chain connects TRBV27 to TRBJ2-7; 7 bases fit TRBD1. The ends lost 2 bases at V and 4 bases at J; junction bases unmatched: 5. The CDR3 loop spans 14 amino acids. Germline V CDR1 and CDR2: MNHEY, SMNVEV (reference sequence). CDR3 loop: CASSLHRGLYEQYF. As DNA, the CDR3 is TGTGCCAGCAGTTTACACAGGGGTTTGTACGAGCAGTACTTC.

This chain joins TRBV15 and TRBJ2-1; D unresolved. The germline gives CDR1 LNHNV, CDR2 YYDKDF (reference sequence). The V end lost 0 bases, the J end lost 8 bases, and 8 bases lay between the germline ends. The CDR3 sequence is 13 residues long. CDR3 bases: TGTGCCACCAGCAGAGAGGATGGTGATGAGCAGTTCTTC. Amino acids: CATSREDGDEQFF.

The chain combines TRBV20-1 with TRBJ1-6; D perhaps matches TRBD1 (6 bases). The ends were cut back, 0 bases at V and 10 bases at J, with 10 bases in the middle. The germline V gene encodes CDR1 DFQATT and CDR2 SNEGSKA (reference sequence). This CDR3 is built from 13 residues. CDR3 amino acids: CSARERGASPLHF. The CDR3 DNA reads TGCAGTGCTAGAGAAAGGGGGGCCTCACCCCTCCACTTT.

The chain carries TRBV19 and TRBJ1-1, with TRBD1 matching over 7 bases. The CDR3 loop spans 11 amino acids. Trimming removed 4 bases from V and 10 bases from J; junction bases left unmatched: 3. Germline V lookup: CDR1 LNHDA, CDR2 SQIVND (reference sequence). CDR3 DNA: TGTGCCAGTAGTAGCCCAGGGGGAGCTTTCTTT. This encodes CASSSPGGAFF.

This clonotype turned up a few times. The rearrangement joins TRBV12-3 or TRBV12-4 to TRBJ1-3; possible D gene TRBD1, 5 bases. This CDR3 spans 18 amino acids. Trimming stripped 4 bases from V and 1 base from J, with 20 bases between. The CDR3 sequence: CASSSSLRGLQSGNTIYF. The CDR3 DNA reads as TGTGCCAGCAGTTCCAGCCTTAGGGGCCTCCAGTCTGGAAACACCATATATTTT.

The chain is built from TRBV7-2 and TRBJ1-3; D gene ambiguous. The CDR3 has 15 residues. V gave up 5 bases and J gave up 2 bases, with 13 bases separating them. CDR1 and CDR2 (germline): SGHTA, FQGNSA. The DNA for the CDR3 is TGTGCCAGCAGCCGAAAACCAGGAACTGGAAACACCATATATTTT. This encodes CASSRKPGTGNTIYF.

The chain is built from TRBV6-5 and TRBJ1-5, with a weak D call TRBD1 (5 bases). V gave up 2 bases and J gave up 6 bases, with 20 bases separating them. Germline V lookup: CDR1 MNHEY, CDR2 SVGAGI. This CDR3 is built from 17 residues. CDR3 loop: CASSYLLQSQGFQPQHF. CDR3 nucleotides: TGTGCCAGCAGTTACCTCCTGCAATCGCAGGGTTTTCAGCCCCAGCATTTT.

The chain has TRBV12-3 or TRBV12-4 and TRBJ2-1; unclear D gene. The CDR3 length is 11 residues. Trimming cost V 3 bases and J 10 bases, with 7 bases left between them. The DNA for the CDR3 is TGTGCCAGCAGTTTCATGAGGGAGCAGTTCTTC. Amino acids: CASSFMREQFF.